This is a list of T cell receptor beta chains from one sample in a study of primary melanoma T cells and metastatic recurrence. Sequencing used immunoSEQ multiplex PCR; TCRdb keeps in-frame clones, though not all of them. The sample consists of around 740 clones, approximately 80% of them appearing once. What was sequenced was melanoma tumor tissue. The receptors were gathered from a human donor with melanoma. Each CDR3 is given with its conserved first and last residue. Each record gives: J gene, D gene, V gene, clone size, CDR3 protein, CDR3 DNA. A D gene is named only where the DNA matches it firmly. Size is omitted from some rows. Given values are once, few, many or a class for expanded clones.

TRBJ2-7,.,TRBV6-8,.,CAISGQTYEQYF,TGTGCCATCAGTGGACAAACCTACGAGCAGTACTTC
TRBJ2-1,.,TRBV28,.,CASLRDTNFLYNEQFF,TGTGCCAGCCTCCGGGACACAAATTTCCTATACAATGAGCAGTTCTTC
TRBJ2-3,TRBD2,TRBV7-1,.,CASSQVLGTSGRVTDTQYF,TGTGCCAGCAGCCAAGTCCTAGGGACTAGCGGGAGGGTAACGGATACGCAGTATTTT
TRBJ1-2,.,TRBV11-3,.,CASSFPGRQANYGYTF,TGTGCCAGCAGCTTCCCGGGGAGACAGGCTAACTATGGTTACACCTTC
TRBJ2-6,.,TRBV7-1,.,CASSWGLRQGSSGANVLTF,TGTGCCAGCAGCTGGGGCTTGCGGCAGGGAAGCTCTGGGGCCAACGTCCTGACTTTC
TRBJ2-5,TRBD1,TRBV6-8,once,CASSPRGGRGRETQYF,TGTGCCAGCAGTCCCAGAGGGGGCAGGGGACGAGAGACCCAGTACTTC
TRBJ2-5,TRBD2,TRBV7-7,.,CASSLWRGGREEGETQYF,TGTGCCAGCAGCTTGTGGAGGGGCGGGAGAGAGGAGGGAGAGACCCAGTACTTC
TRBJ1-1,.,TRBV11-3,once,CASSLVTNMNTETFF,TGTGCCAGCAGCTTGGTTACGAATATGAACACTGAAACTTTCTTT
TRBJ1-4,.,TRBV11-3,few,CASSSDKKANEKLFF,TGTGCCAGCAGCTCAGACAAGAAAGCTAATGAAAAACTGTTTTTT
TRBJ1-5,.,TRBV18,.,CASSHSGPLSNQPQHF,TGTGCCAGCTCCCACTCAGGGCCCCTTAGCAATCAGCCCCAGCATTTT
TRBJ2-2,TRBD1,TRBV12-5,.,CAIGGTGTTGELFF,TGTGCCATCGGCGGGACAGGGACCACCGGGGAGCTGTTTTTT
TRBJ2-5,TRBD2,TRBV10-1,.,CASSDGTSGGRRRETQYF,TGCGCCAGCAGTGACGGGACTAGCGGGGGCCGTCGGAGAGAGACCCAGTACTTC
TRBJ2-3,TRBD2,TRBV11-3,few,CASSFSRLAGGLGTDTQYF,TGTGCCAGCAGCTTTTCCCGACTAGCGGGAGGGCTCGGCACAGATACGCAGTATTTT
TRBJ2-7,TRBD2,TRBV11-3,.,CASSFLAGGPRHYEQYF,TGTGCCAGCAGCTTTTTAGCGGGGGGCCCACGCCACTACGAGCAGTACTTC
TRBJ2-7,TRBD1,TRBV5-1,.,CASSSLDRQGDYEQYF,TGCGCCAGCAGCTCGCTGGACAGGCAAGGGGACTACGAGCAGTACTTC
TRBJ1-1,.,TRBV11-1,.,CASRYSGPEPNTEAFF,TGTGCCAGCAGGTATTCGGGACCAGAACCTAACACTGAAGCTTTCTTT
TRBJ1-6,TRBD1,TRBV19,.,CASSLQGAYNSPLHF,TGTGCCAGTAGTCTGCAGGGGGCCTATAATTCACCCCTCCACTTT
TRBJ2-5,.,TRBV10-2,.,CASTRGRGETQYF,TGCGCCAGCACTAGGGGACGCGGAGAGACCCAGTACTTC
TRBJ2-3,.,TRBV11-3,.,CASSHVSAGNPDTQYF,TGTGCCAGCAGCCACGTGTCGGCCGGTAACCCAGATACGCAGTATTTT
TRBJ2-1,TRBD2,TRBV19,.,CASSIGTSDVYNEQFF,TGTGCCAGTAGTATAGGGACTAGCGATGTTTACAATGAGCAGTTCTTC
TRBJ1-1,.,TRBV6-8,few,CASSHPTAKGAFF,TGTGCCAGCAGTCACCCGACGGCCAAGGGAGCTTTCTTT
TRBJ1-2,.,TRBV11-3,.,CASSLDGPNYGYTF,TGTGCCAGCAGCCTGGACGGACCAAACTATGGCTACACCTTC
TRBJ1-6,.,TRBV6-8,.,CASSYNSGNSPLHF,TGTGCCAGCAGTTACAACAGCGGTAATTCACCCCTCCACTTT
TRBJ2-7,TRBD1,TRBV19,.,CASSPRSGGYSYEQYF,TGTGCCAGTAGTCCCCGGTCAGGGGGTTACTCCTACGAGCAGTACTTC
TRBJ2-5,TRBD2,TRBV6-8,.,CASRPHSGGDQETQYF,TGTGCCAGCAGGCCCCATAGCGGGGGTGATCAAGAGACCCAGTACTTC
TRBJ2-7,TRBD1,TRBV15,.,CATRDRGKTYEQYF,TGTGCCACCCGGGACAGGGGGAAAACTTACGAGCAGTACTTC
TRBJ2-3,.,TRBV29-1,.,CSVGVGHGTQYF,TGCAGCGTTGGGGTGGGCCACGGTACGCAGTATTTT
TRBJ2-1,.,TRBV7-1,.,CASSLGPGSEQFF,TGTGCCAGCAGCTTAGGCCCAGGTTCTGAGCAGTTCTTC
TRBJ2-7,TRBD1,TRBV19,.,CASTPGTGGYEQYF,TGTGCCAGTACCCCCGGGACAGGGGGCTACGAGCAGTACTTC
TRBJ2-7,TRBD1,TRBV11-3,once,CASSQGQGAYEQYF,TGTGCCAGCAGCCAAGGACAGGGGGCTTACGAGCAGTACTTC
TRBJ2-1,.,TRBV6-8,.,CASSVDNSYNEQFF,TGTGCCAGCAGTGTTGACAACTCCTACAATGAGCAGTTCTTC
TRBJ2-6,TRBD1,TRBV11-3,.,CASSGQGTSGANVLTF,TGTGCCAGCAGCGGACAGGGGACCTCTGGGGCCAACGTCCTGACTTTC
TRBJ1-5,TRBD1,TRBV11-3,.,CASSLDSGTGPNQPQHF,TGTGCCAGCAGCTTAGATTCCGGGACAGGGCCCAATCAGCCCCAGCATTTT
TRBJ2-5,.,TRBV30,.,CAWSGDMQETQYF,TGTGCCTGGAGTGGGGACATGCAAGAGACCCAGTACTTC
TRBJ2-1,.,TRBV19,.,CASSIRGGGRDNEQFF,TGTGCCAGTAGTATTAGGGGAGGAGGGCGAGACAATGAGCAGTTCTTC
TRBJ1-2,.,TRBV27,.,CASSFGRGGYGYTF,TGTGCCAGCAGTTTCGGCAGGGGAGGATATGGCTACACCTTC
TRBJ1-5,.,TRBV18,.,CASSRLSNQPQHF,TGTGCCAGCTCACGCTTGAGCAATCAGCCCCAGCATTTT
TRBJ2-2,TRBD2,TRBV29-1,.,CSVETPRTSAGELFF,TGCAGCGTTGAGACGCCCCGGACTAGCGCCGGGGAGCTGTTTTTT
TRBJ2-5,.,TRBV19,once,CASKKGAGLAFSETQYF,TGTGCCAGTAAAAAGGGGGCAGGACTAGCATTTTCAGAGACCCAGTACTTC
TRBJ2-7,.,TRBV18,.,CASSPGDASSYEQYF,TGTGCCAGCTCACCTGGGGACGCTAGCTCCTACGAGCAGTACTTC
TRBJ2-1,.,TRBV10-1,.,CASRFGNEQFF,TGCGCCAGCCGTTTCGGCAATGAGCAGTTCTTC
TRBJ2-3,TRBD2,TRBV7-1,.,CASSVAGGLNTDTQYF,TGTGCCAGCAGCGTAGCGGGAGGACTTAACACAGATACGCAGTATTTT
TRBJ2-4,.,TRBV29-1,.,CSVDTVKNIQYF,TGCAGCGTTGACACCGTAAAAAACATTCAGTACTTC
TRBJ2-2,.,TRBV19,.,CVSSGGRLGTGELFF,TGTGTCAGTAGTGGCGGACGCCTCGGCACCGGGGAGCTGTTTTTT
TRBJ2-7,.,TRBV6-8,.,CASSLVRGEQYF,TGTGCCAGCAGCCTGGTCCGAGGGGAGCAGTACTTC
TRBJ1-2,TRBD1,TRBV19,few,CASSEGQRGYTF,TGTGCCAGTAGTGAGGGACAGCGAGGCTACACCTTC
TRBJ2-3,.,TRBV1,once,CASSQDPRTGGADTQYF,TGCGCCAGCAGCCAAGATCCCCGGACAGGGGGCGCAGATACGCAGTATTTT
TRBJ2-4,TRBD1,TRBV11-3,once,CTSSARTGTKNIQYF,TGTACCAGCAGCGCCCGGACAGGGACCAAAAACATTCAGTACTTC
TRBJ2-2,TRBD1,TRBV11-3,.,CASSESGQGASGELFF,TGTGCCAGCAGCGAAAGTGGACAGGGAGCAAGCGGGGAGCTGTTTTTT
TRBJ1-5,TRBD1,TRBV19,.,CASSLGTGAGNQPQHF,TGTGCCAGTAGCCTCGGGACAGGGGCAGGCAATCAGCCCCAGCATTTT
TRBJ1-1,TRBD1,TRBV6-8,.,CASSSFGQGTNTEAFF,TGTGCCAGCAGTAGCTTTGGACAGGGGACGAACACTGAAGCTTTCTTT
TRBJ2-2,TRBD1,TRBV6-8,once,CAIGRDRAGTGELFF,TGTGCCATCGGCCGGGACAGGGCAGGGACCGGGGAGCTGTTTTTT
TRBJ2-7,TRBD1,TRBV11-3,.,CASSSRGDRAPGDEQYF,TGTGCCAGCAGCTCCCGCGGGGACAGGGCGCCAGGGGACGAGCAGTACTTC
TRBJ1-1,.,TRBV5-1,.,CASSLAGINTEAFF,TGCGCCAGCAGCTTGGCGGGGATTAACACTGAAGCTTTCTTT
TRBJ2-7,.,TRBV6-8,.,CASVDSYSYEQYF,TGTGCCAGCGTCGACAGTTACTCCTACGAGCAGTACTTC
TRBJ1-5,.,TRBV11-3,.,CASSGLGTRGWQPQHF,TGTGCCAGCAGCGGACTCGGGACACGGGGGTGGCAGCCCCAGCATTTT
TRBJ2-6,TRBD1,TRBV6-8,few,CASSGTGSGANVLTF,TGTGCCAGCAGCGGGACAGGGTCGGGGGCCAACGTCCTGACTTTC